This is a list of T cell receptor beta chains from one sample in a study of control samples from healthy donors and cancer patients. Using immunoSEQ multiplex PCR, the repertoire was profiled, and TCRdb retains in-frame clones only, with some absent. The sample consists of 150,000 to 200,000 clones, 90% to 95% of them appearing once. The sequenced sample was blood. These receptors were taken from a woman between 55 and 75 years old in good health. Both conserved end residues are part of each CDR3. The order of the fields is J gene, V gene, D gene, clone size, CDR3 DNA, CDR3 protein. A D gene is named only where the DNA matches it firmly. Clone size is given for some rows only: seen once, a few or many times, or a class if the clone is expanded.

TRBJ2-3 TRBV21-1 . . TGTGCCCCCAGGCTTGGCCCAGCTCCAGTGATGCCAGATATGCCCTATTTT CAPRLGPAPVMPDMPYF
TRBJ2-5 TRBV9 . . TGTGCCAGCAGCCCGGTGTCCCAAAACCAAGAGACCCAGTACTTC CASSPVSQNQETQYF
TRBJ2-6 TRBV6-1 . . TGTGCCAGCAGTGGAGAGGGCAGGCATACCAACTCTGGGGCCAACGTCCTGACTTTC CASSGEGRHTNSGANVLTF
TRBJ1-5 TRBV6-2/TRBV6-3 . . TGTGCCAGCAGTTACGGGCATCAGCCCCAGCATTTT CASSYGHQPQHF
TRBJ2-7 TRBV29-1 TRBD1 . TGCAGCGTTGTAAGTCCTGTGACAGGGAAAGGCTACGAGCAGTACTTC CSVVSPVTGKGYEQYF
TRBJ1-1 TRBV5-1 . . TGCGCCAGCAGCCAGGGAGGACTAACAGGATGGGGCACTGAAGCTTTCTTT CASSQGGLTGWGTEAFF
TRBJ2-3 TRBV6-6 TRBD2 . TGTGCCAGCAGTTCACTCCGGACTAGCGGCACAGATACGCAGTATTTT CASSSLRTSGTDTQYF
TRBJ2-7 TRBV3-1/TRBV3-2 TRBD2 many TGTGCCAGCAGCCAAGGGACTAGCGGGGGAAGCGAGCAGTACTTC CASSQGTSGGSEQYF
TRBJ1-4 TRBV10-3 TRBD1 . TGTGCCGCCAGTCAGGGACAGGGGGCTGAAAAACTGTTTTTT CAASQGQGAEKLFF
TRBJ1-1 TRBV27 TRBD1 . TGTGCCAGCAGTCCCGACCCGACAGGGGCTAACACTGAAGCTTTCTTT CASSPDPTGANTEAFF
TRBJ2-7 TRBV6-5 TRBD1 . TGTGCCAGCCAGGGGGTGGAGCAGTACTTC CASQGVEQYF
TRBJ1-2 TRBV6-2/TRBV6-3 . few TGTGCCAGCAGTTACAGGGACAACTATGGCTACACCTTC CASSYRDNYGYTF
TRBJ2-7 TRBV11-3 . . TGTGCCAGCAGCCCAGGGACGGCGCGGGAGCAGTACTTC CASSPGTAREQYF
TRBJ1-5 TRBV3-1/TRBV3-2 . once TGTGCCAGCAGCGGGCCGGGCAATCAGCCCCAGCATTTT CASSGPGNQPQHF
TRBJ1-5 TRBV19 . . TGTGCCAGTAGTTGGGGAAGCAATCAGCCCCAGCATTTT CASSWGSNQPQHF
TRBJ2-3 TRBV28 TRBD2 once TGTGCCAGCTTGACTAGCGGGGGGATAGATACGCAGTATTTT CASLTSGGIDTQYF
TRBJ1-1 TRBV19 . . TGTGGGGCCGGGACTTACACTGAAGCTTTCTTT CGAGTYTEAFF
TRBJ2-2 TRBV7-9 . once TGTGCCAGCAGCTTTGGCCAGGGGTTTCCCGGGGAGCTGTTTTTT CASSFGQGFPGELFF
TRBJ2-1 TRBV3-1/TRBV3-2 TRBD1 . TGTGCCAGCAGCAGGGACAGGGCGAAGGTGAATGAGCAGTTCTTC CASSRDRAKVNEQFF
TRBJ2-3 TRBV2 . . TGTGCCAGCAGCGCCGCGGGGGCCGACACAGATACGCAGTATTTT CASSAAGADTDTQYF
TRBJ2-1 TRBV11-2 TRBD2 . TGTGCCAGCAGCGCACATAGTAGCGGGGGGGCTCGTGAGCAGTTCTTC CASSAHSSGGAREQFF
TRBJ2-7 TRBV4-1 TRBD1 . TGCGCCAGCAGCCAAGAGGGACAGACCTACGAGCAGTACTTC CASSQEGQTYEQYF
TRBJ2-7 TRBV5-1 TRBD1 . TGCGCCAGCAGCCTGCAGGGGGAACCCTACGAGCAGTACTTC CASSLQGEPYEQYF
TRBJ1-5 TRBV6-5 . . TGTGCCAGCAGACAGCGAGGTCAGCCCCAGCATTTT CASRQRGQPQHF
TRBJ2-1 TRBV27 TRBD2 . TGTGCCAGCAGTTTATCCCCGGGAGGTTACAATGAGCAGTTCTTC CASSLSPGGYNEQFF
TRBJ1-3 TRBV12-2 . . TGTGCAAGTCGCTTAGTTGCCCCTATGCGGAACGATGGAAACACCATATATTTT CASRLVAPMRNDGNTIYF
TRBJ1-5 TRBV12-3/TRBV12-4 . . TGTGCCAGCAGATTAACCGCCGGGCCCCAGCATTTT CASRLTAGPQHF
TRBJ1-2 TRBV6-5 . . TGTGCCAGCAGTCGACCATCACAGGGAAGTTGGGGCTACACCTTC CASSRPSQGSWGYTF
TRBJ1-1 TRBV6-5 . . TGTGCCAGCAGTTACTCGGACAGCAGTCCGAACACTGAAGCTTTCTTT CASSYSDSSPNTEAFF
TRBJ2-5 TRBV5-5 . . TGTGCCAGCAGGCTTCTGGCGGGACCCCCCCAAGAGACCCAGTACTTC CASRLLAGPPQETQYF
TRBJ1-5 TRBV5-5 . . TGTGCCAGCAGCTTGGTTGCTGATAGTGGTCAGCCCCAGCATTTT CASSLVADSGQPQHF
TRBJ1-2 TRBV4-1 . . TGCGCCAGCAGCCGAGACCATCCCGGGACACAGGTCTATGGCTACACCTTC CASSRDHPGTQVYGYTF
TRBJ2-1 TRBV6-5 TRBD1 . TGTGCCAGCAGTTACTACAGGGGGTTCGACAATGAGCAGTTCTTC CASSYYRGFDNEQFF
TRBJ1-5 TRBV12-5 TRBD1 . TGTGCTAGTGGCCCCACAGGGGACAATCAGCCCCAGCATTTT CASGPTGDNQPQHF
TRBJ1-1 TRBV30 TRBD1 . TGTGCCTGGAGTGTACGCAGGACAGGGAATGCGAAGGACACTGAAGCTTTCTTT CAWSVRRTGNAKDTEAFF
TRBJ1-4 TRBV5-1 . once TGCGCCAGCAGCTCCGGGGGAGGTGAAAAACTGTTTTTT CASSSGGGEKLFF
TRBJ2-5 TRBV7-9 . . TGTGCCAGCAGACCCCCCGAGGGCCACCAAGAGACCCAGTACTTC CASRPPEGHQETQYF
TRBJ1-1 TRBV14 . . TGTGCCAGCAGCCAAGTCTCAGTCCGGGCAGCCCCGAACACTGAAGCTTTCTTT CASSQVSVRAAPNTEAFF
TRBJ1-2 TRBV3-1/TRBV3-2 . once TGTGCCAGCAGCCCATCAATACAGGGCGGGGGCTACACCTTC CASSPSIQGGGYTF
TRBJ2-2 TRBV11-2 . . TGTGCCAGCAGCTTTAGCGAATCCGGGGAGCTGTTTTTT CASSFSESGELFF
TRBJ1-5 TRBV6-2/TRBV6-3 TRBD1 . TGTGCCAGCAGTTACCCCCTTAGGACAGGGATAAGCAATCAGCCCCAGCATTTT CASSYPLRTGISNQPQHF
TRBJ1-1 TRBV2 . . TGTGCCAGCAGTCGGCAGATGGAAGCTTTCTTT CASSRQMEAFF
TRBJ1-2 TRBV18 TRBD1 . TGTGCCAGCTCAACCCCGACAGGGAGGAATGGCTACACCTTC CASSTPTGRNGYTF
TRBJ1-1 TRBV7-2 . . TGTGCCAGCAGCTTAGACCCGGTCTGGGCTGAAGCTTTCTTT CASSLDPVWAEAFF
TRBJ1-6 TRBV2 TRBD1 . TGTGCCAGCACCCGGACAGGGAGCAATTCACCCCTCCACTTT CASTRTGSNSPLHF
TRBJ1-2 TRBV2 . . TGTGCCAGCAGTGCTGATCCGAGCGTCTATGGCTACACCTTC CASSADPSVYGYTF
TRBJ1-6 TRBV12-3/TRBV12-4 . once TGTGCCAGCAGGGACGAGTATAATTCACCCCTCCACTTT CASRDEYNSPLHF
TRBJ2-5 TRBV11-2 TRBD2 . TGTGCCAGCAGCTTAGTGGGACTAGCGGGGGGGCTAAGAGAGACCCAGTACTTC CASSLVGLAGGLRETQYF
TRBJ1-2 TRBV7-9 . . TGTGCCAGCAGCTCACTGCAGGGTTTGTATGGCTACACCTTC CASSSLQGLYGYTF
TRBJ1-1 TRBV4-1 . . TGCGCCAGCAGCAAGGGATTGAACACTGAAGCTTTCTTT CASSKGLNTEAFF
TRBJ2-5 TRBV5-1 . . TGCGCCAGCAGCTTGGGCGCCGGGACGGAAGAGACCCAGTACTTC CASSLGAGTEETQYF
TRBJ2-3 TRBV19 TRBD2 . TGTGCCAGTAGTACCCCAATACTAGCGGGGGGAGTGACAGATACGCAGTATTTT CASSTPILAGGVTDTQYF
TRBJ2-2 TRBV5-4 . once TGTGCCAGCAGCTCACCAAGGATCGGGGAGCTGTTTTTT CASSSPRIGELFF
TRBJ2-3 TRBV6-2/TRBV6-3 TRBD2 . TGTGCCAGCAGTTACGACAAACAGAAACCCGGGACTAACTTCCTGGATACGCAGTATTTT CASSYDKQKPGTNFLDTQYF
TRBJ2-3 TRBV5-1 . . TGCGCCAGCAGAATAGACGGCTTCCCAGATACGCAGTATTTT CASRIDGFPDTQYF
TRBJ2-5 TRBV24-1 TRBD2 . TGTGCCACCAGTGACGCGACTAGCGGAGGAGGGGAGACCCAGTACTTC CATSDATSGGGETQYF
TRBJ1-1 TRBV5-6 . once TGTGCCAGCAGCGCCGTGTGGACTGAAGCTTTCTTT CASSAVWTEAFF
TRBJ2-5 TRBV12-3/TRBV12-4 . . TGTGCCAGCAGTTTCGACCACCTAGAGACCCAGTACTTC CASSFDHLETQYF